This passage covers 18 T cell receptor beta chains from one sample sequenced in a study of graft-versus-host responses after intestinal transplantation. Assay: immunoSEQ multiplex PCR; the TCRdb copy retains only in-frame clones and omits some. The sample records approximately 60,000 clones, around 86% being singletons. Graft tissue was processed to release intraepithelial and lamina propria lymphocytes. The material sequenced was ileum tissue, taken around 350 days after transplant. The source of these receptors is a human patient who received an intestinal transplant, so some T cells may come from the graft donor.

The chain is built from TRBV9 and TRBJ1-1, with no clear D. Germline CDR1 reads SGDLS; CDR2 reads YYNGEE. The CDR3 runs to 13 residues. Trimming left V 4 bases short and J 11 bases short, with 18 bases between. CDR3 amino acids: CASSLVPAGKAFF. The DNA for the CDR3 is TGTGCCAGCAGCCTTGTTCCCGCAGGAAAGGCTTTCTTT.

The chain has TRBV19 and TRBJ2-6, with D perhaps matching TRBD2 (6 bases). Trimming took 3 bases from V and 4 from J, leaving 16 bases between them. The CDR3 extends over 17 amino acids. CDR1 and CDR2 (germline): LNHDA, SQIVND (reference sequence). As DNA, the CDR3 is TGTGCCAGTAGTATCCCAGGAGGGACCCTCGGGGCCAACGTCCTGACTTTC. Residues: CASSIPGGTLGANVLTF. Drawing the rest from reference TRBV19 and TRBJ2-6, the complete variable domain is DGGITQSPKYLFRKEGQNVTLSCEQNLNHDAMYWYRQDPGQGLRLIYYSQIVNDFQKGDIAEGYSVSREKKESFPLTVTSAQKNPTAFYLCASSIPGGTLGANVLTFGAGSRLTVL.

Of note for this clone: The sample holds other DNA sequences that translate to the same CDR3. The chain joins TRBV7-9 to TRBJ1-1; possibly TRBD1 for D (5 bases). From germline, CDR1 is SEHNR and CDR2 FQNEAQ (reference sequence). The V end was cut by 1 base, the J end by 1 base, with 10 bases between. This CDR3 spans 15 amino acids. This chain's CDR3 is CASSLDGGRNTEAFF. In DNA form, the CDR3 reads TGTGCCAGCAGCTTAGATGGGGGGAGGAACACTGAAGCTTTCTTT.

The genes are TRBV6-4 and TRBJ1-2; TRBD1 aligns across 8 bases. The CDR3 is 13 residues long. Germline V CDR1 and CDR2: MRHNA, SNTAGT. The ends lost 3 bases at V and 8 bases at J; junction bases unmatched: 5. This CDR3 is CASSEQGQGGYTF. The CDR3 DNA reads as TGTGCCAGCAGTGAACAAGGACAGGGAGGCTACACCTTC.

The V call is TRBV29-1, the J call TRBJ1-2; 7 bases agree with TRBD1. V lost 5 bases and J lost 0; bases outside the gene matches: 9. In germline, CDR1 is SQVTM, CDR2 ANQGSEA. The CDR3 has 15 residues. The CDR3 loop is CSVRDRIESNYGYTF. In nucleotides, the CDR3 is TGCAGCGTTCGGGACAGAATCGAATCTAACTATGGCTACACCTTC.

The chain employs TRBV6-5 and TRBJ2-5; no clear D gene. This CDR3 is 11 amino acids long. The germline V gene has CDR1 MNHEY and CDR2 SVGAGI. V lost 8 bases and J 5 bases, leaving 9 bases between the germline ends. CDR3 sequence: CASGEGETQYF. CDR3 nucleotides: TGTGCCAGCGGCGAAGGGGAGACCCAGTACTTC.

The CDR3, as DNA: TGTGCCAGCAGCTCCGGGAGGGCCAGGGACGAGCAGTACTTC. Amino acid sequence: CASSSGRARDEQYF. The chain uses TRBV7-9 and TRBJ2-7, with TRBD2 identical over 8 bases. Germline V gene data show CDR1 as SEHNR and CDR2 as FQNEAQ (reference sequence). Losses at the gene ends were 4 bases for V and 5 bases for J; bases not matched to a gene: 7. This CDR3 is built from 14 residues.

This chain links TRBV11-2 with TRBJ2-7, with D possibly being TRBD1 or TRBD2 (6 bases each). V lost 3 bases and J lost 6, with 12 bases in between. Germline CDR1 is SGHAT and CDR2 is FQNNGV. The CDR3 spans 13 residues. The CDR3 region has the DNA TGTGCCAGCAGCTTCAACCCGGGGGCCGAGCAGTACTTC. Its translation: CASSFNPGAEQYF.

This clone has just a few counts. The chain combines TRBV6-1 with TRBJ2-7; tentatively, D is TRBD1 or TRBD2 (6 bases each). The CDR3 is made up of 14 amino acids. CDR1 is MNHNS and CDR2 is SASEGT in the germline V gene. V was cut by 4 bases and J by 7 bases, with 17 bases left in between. CDR3 in amino acids: CASSGGAGGREQYF. The CDR3 DNA sequence: TGTGCCAGCAGTGGGGGGGCAGGAGGGAGGGAGCAGTACTTC.

CDR3 coding DNA: TGTGCCAGCAGTTCAAGGGCTCCTGAAGAGACCCAGTACTTC. Translated, it gives CASSSRAPEETQYF. The chain is built from TRBV6-5 and TRBJ2-5, with D uncertain. The V end was cut by 4 bases, the J end by 3 bases, with 12 bases between. Germline V gives CDR1 MNHEY, CDR2 SVGAGI. This CDR3 region has 14 residues.

V usage is TRBV9 and J usage is TRBJ2-2; no clear D gene. Germline assignment: CDR1 SGDLS and CDR2 YYNGEE. This CDR3 has 16 residues. With 4 bases removed from V and 1 base from J, the gap between germline ends came to 14 bases. The CDR3 DNA follows: TGTGCCAGCAGCTTCCAGCCCCGCAGGAACACCGGGGAGCTGTTTTTT. Protein product: CASSFQPRRNTGELFF. Combining the CDR3 with reference TRBV9 and TRBJ2-2 gives the whole variable domain DSGVTQTPKHLITATGQRVTLRCSPRSGDLSVYWYQQSLDQGLQFLIQYYNGEERAKGNILERFSAQQFPDLHSELNLSSLELGDSALYFCASSFQPRRNTGELFFGEGSRLTVL.

The rearrangement uses TRBV5-4 and TRBJ2-3; 10 bases line up with TRBD2. CDR3 length equals 14 residues. Trimming removed 5 bases from V and 6 bases from J; junction bases left unmatched: 6. Germline lookup yields CDR1 SGHNT and CDR2 YYREEE (reference sequence). The CDR3 here is CASSLSGGADTQYF. The CDR3 bases are TGTGCCAGCAGTCTCAGCGGGGGGGCCGATACGCAGTATTTT.

V gene TRBV14 combines with J gene TRBJ2-5; D call uncertain. The J call may be mistaken, given a closer DNA end match to TRBJ2-7. The CDR3 has 13 residues. Germline CDR1 and CDR2: SGHDN and FVKESK. The CDR3 sequence is CASSQDWAYEQYF. For the CDR3, the DNA is TGTGCCAGCAGCCAAGATTGGGCCTACGAGCAGTACTTC.

The chain uses TRBV9 and TRBJ2-3, with 13 bases matching TRBD2. CDR1 and CDR2 from the germline V gene are SGDLS and YYNGEE. This CDR3 has 16 residues. With V trimmed by 4 bases and J by 6 bases, 8 bases remained unmatched. Written as DNA, the CDR3 is TGTGCCAGCAGCCTATGGACTAGCGGGGGCAAGGATACGCAGTATTTT. As protein: CASSLWTSGGKDTQYF.

This clone has just one count. The chain has TRBV2 and TRBJ2-3; D not certain. With 8 bases removed from V and 4 bases from J, the gap between germline ends came to 13 bases. Germline CDR1 is SNHLY and CDR2 is FYNNEI. The CDR3 extends over 13 amino acids. The CDR3 loop reads CASAPLGPDTQYF. CDR3 DNA: TGTGCCAGCGCGCCCCTTGGTCCAGATACGCAGTATTTT.

The rearrangement links TRBV10-1 to TRBJ2-5; weak D call: TRBD1 (5 bases). The germline V and J ends were trimmed by 5 bases and 4 bases, with 11 bases remaining between them. Germline CDR1 WNHNN, CDR2 SYGVQD (reference sequence). The CDR3 sequence is 13 residues long. CDR3 in amino acids: CASSHVGPETQYF. CDR3 DNA sequence: TGCGCCAGCAGTCATGTGGGGCCAGAGACCCAGTACTTC.

The genes are TRBV5-4 and TRBJ1-1; TRBD1 is a possible D gene (5 bases). Germline V gene lookup returns CDR1 SGHNT and CDR2 YYREEE (reference sequence). The CDR3 consists of 14 residues. The V end was cut by 9 bases, the J end by 10 bases, with 25 bases between. The CDR3 protein is CATQGEATFEGAFF. The CDR3 DNA is TGTGCCACCCAAGGGGAAGCGACATTTGAAGGAGCTTTCTTT.

CDR3 in amino acids: CASGLATTEAFF. In nucleotides, the CDR3 is TGTGCTAGTGGTTTGGCAACCACTGAAGCTTTCTTT. The V call is TRBV12-5, the J call TRBJ1-1, with D unclear. Germline V gene lookup returns CDR1 LGHNT and CDR2 FRNRAP. The CDR3 runs 12 residues. V was clipped by 1 base and J by 4 bases, with 4 bases between them. The full variable domain, with the rest looked up from reference TRBV12-5 and TRBJ1-1, is DARVTQTPRHKVTEMGQEVTMRCQPILGHNTVFWYRQTMMQGLELLAYFRNRAPLDDSGMPKDRFSAEMPDATLATLKIQPSEPRDSAVYFCASGLATTEAFFGQGTRLTVV.